The text below deals with one TCR beta chain. Its matching antigen is unknown. The same CDR3 is also encoded by other DNA sequences in this sample. This entry comes from a study of shared clonotypes between healthy human individuals. In the study overall: The study used three CD4 naive, three CD4 memory, two CD8 naive and one CD8 memory plate per donor. Overall study findings and caveats: The study's rarefaction showed incomplete sorted-subset sequencing despite large depth. The naive CD4 repertoires of several donors were compared, and around 5.1% of clonotypes were shared.

The test was conducted at deep level. The table came from immunoSEQ multiplex PCR; TCRdb's copy has only in-frame clones and leaves some out. The sample yields under 700,000 clones, 85% to 95% seen once. Selected positively for CCR7 and CD45RO-negative, naive CD8 cells excluded terminally differentiated effector memory CD45RA+ cells. CDR1 SGHTS and CDR2 YDEGEE come from the germline V gene. The V gene lost 4 bases and the J gene lost 2 bases, with 4 bases spanning the gap. The CDR3 has 12 amino acids. The source of this sequence is a woman in her 30s in good health. The chain uses TRBV5-8 and TRBJ1-5; D ambiguous. Sequencing was performed on naive CD8+ T cells sorted from blood. The CDR3 sequence: CASSRGNQPQHF. The CDR3 DNA follows: TGTGCCAGCAGCCGGGGCAATCAGCCCCAGCATTTT.